A selection of T cell receptor beta chains follows, all from one sample in a study of identical twins. TCRdb passed the 5' RACE reads through MiXCR, listing each CDR3 protein once. Here the sample spans about 340,000 distinct CDR3 sequences, 9% to 15% being singletons. This sample was shared with a second study, whose subject was yellow fever vaccine responses in identical twins.

Input material: CD8+ T cells sorted from blood. Receptors originate from a woman aged 18-30 years in good health. Each CDR3 is given with its conserved first and last residue. The order of the fields is CDR3 DNA, CDR3 protein, J gene, D gene, clone size, V gene. D genes are given only for firm matches. Rows may omit the clone size; those that give it use once, few, many or a size class.

cdr3_nt: TGTGCCAGCAGTGCCCCGGGACAGGGCAACACTGAAGCTTTCTTT
cdr3_aa: CASSAPGQGNTEAFF
j_call: TRBJ1-1
d_call: TRBD1
clone_size: many
v_call: TRBV12-3/TRBV12-4

cdr3_nt: TGTGCCAGCCACCTATGGGGTGAGCAGTTCTTC
cdr3_aa: CASHLWGEQFF
j_call: TRBJ2-1
d_call: -
clone_size: -
v_call: TRBV28

cdr3_nt: TGTGCCAGCACCAAATACTCTCGGGAGACCCAGTACTTC
cdr3_aa: CASTKYSRETQYF
j_call: TRBJ2-5
d_call: -
clone_size: few
v_call: TRBV7-9

cdr3_nt: TGTGCCTCCGGCAGGACTAGCGGGGTGGTAGAGACCCAGTACTTC
cdr3_aa: CASGRTSGVVETQYF
j_call: TRBJ2-5
d_call: TRBD2
clone_size: -
v_call: TRBV7-6

cdr3_nt: TGTGCCAGCAGTTACCGGCAGGCACAAGAGACCCAGTACTTC
cdr3_aa: CASSYRQAQETQYF
j_call: TRBJ2-5
d_call: -
clone_size: -
v_call: TRBV6-2/TRBV6-3

cdr3_nt: TGTGCCAGCAGCTCGGGTTCACCCCTCCACTTT
cdr3_aa: CASSSGSPLHF
j_call: TRBJ1-6
d_call: -
clone_size: many
v_call: TRBV7-9

cdr3_nt: TGTGCCACAGAGCCCCAGGGCTGGGAGCCCCAGCATTTT
cdr3_aa: CATEPQGWEPQHF
j_call: TRBJ1-5
d_call: -
clone_size: -
v_call: TRBV11-3

cdr3_nt: TGTGCCAGCAGCTTAGACAGGGAGGGTATTACTCGGGCCGGCCACTACAATGAGCAGTTCTTC
cdr3_aa: CASSLDREGITRAGHYNEQFF
j_call: TRBJ2-1
d_call: -
clone_size: -
v_call: TRBV7-6

cdr3_nt: TGTGCCAGTAGTATAGGGAGTCGGACCTACAATGAGCAGTTCTTC
cdr3_aa: CASSIGSRTYNEQFF
j_call: TRBJ2-1
d_call: -
clone_size: -
v_call: TRBV19

cdr3_nt: TGTGCCAGCAGACAGGTTTTGGGGCAGCCCCAGCATTTT
cdr3_aa: CASRQVLGQPQHF
j_call: TRBJ1-5
d_call: -
clone_size: many
v_call: TRBV12-3/TRBV12-4

cdr3_nt: TGTGCCAGCAGTGCCAGTCCGACAGGAGCCACTGAAGCTTTCTTT
cdr3_aa: CASSASPTGATEAFF
j_call: TRBJ1-1
d_call: -
clone_size: few
v_call: TRBV25-1

cdr3_nt: TGTGCCAGCGGGGGGAAAACCAGCTACGAGCAGTACTTC
cdr3_aa: CASGGKTSYEQYF
j_call: TRBJ2-7
d_call: -
clone_size: -
v_call: TRBV2

cdr3_nt: TGTGCCAGCAGTTATGTGGGAGCCTACAATGAGCAGTTCTTC
cdr3_aa: CASSYVGAYNEQFF
j_call: TRBJ2-1
d_call: -
clone_size: few
v_call: TRBV7-2

cdr3_nt: TGTGCCAGCAGCTTAAGCGGACAGTTTGAAGCTTTCTTT
cdr3_aa: CASSLSGQFEAFF
j_call: TRBJ1-1
d_call: -
clone_size: few
v_call: TRBV7-9

cdr3_nt: TGCGCCAGCAGCTTGGAGCCCAGGGGGGACACTGAAGCTTTCTTT
cdr3_aa: CASSLEPRGDTEAFF
j_call: TRBJ1-1
d_call: TRBD1
clone_size: -
v_call: TRBV5-1

cdr3_nt: TGTGCCAGCAGCGGGGGGCCCGGGGAGCTGTTTTTT
cdr3_aa: CASSGGPGELFF
j_call: TRBJ2-2
d_call: -
clone_size: -
v_call: TRBV27

cdr3_nt: TGCGCCAGCACAGAGGGGGCGCCCATTAAAAGCGGGGCCAACGTCCTGACTTTC
cdr3_aa: CASTEGAPIKSGANVLTF
j_call: TRBJ2-6
d_call: TRBD1
clone_size: -
v_call: TRBV4-1

cdr3_nt: TGTGCCAGCAGCTTTGAGGGGAGCACAGATACGCAGTATTTT
cdr3_aa: CASSFEGSTDTQYF
j_call: TRBJ2-3
d_call: -
clone_size: -
v_call: TRBV5-5

cdr3_nt: TGTGCCAGCAGCTCTGGGATGTCCTACGAGCAGTACTTC
cdr3_aa: CASSSGMSYEQYF
j_call: TRBJ2-7
d_call: -
clone_size: -
v_call: TRBV13

cdr3_nt: TGTGCCAGCAGCTTGGGAGAGGGTCAGTACTTC
cdr3_aa: CASSLGEGQYF
j_call: TRBJ2-4
d_call: -
clone_size: -
v_call: TRBV5-6

cdr3_nt: TGTGCCAGCAGCTTATTTGCAGGGGGCCTAGAGACCCAGTACTTC
cdr3_aa: CASSLFAGGLETQYF
j_call: TRBJ2-5
d_call: TRBD1
clone_size: many
v_call: TRBV7-7

cdr3_nt: TGTGCCAGCAGCCCTCTTGGGGGGAAGTTCACAGATACGCAGTATTTT
cdr3_aa: CASSPLGGKFTDTQYF
j_call: TRBJ2-3
d_call: -
clone_size: -
v_call: TRBV28

cdr3_nt: TGCGCCAGCAGCCAACAACCGGGACAGGGGCGCTACGAGCAGTACTTC
cdr3_aa: CASSQQPGQGRYEQYF
j_call: TRBJ2-7
d_call: TRBD1
clone_size: few
v_call: TRBV4-1

cdr3_nt: TGTGCCAGTTCAAAGTACCCCAGCGGCCCGAACACTGAAGCTTTCTTT
cdr3_aa: CASSKYPSGPNTEAFF
j_call: TRBJ1-1
d_call: -
clone_size: few
v_call: TRBV27

cdr3_nt: TGTGCCAGCAGCCAAACCGGGTCCCCAGCCCACGAGCAGTACTTC
cdr3_aa: CASSQTGSPAHEQYF
j_call: TRBJ2-7
d_call: -
clone_size: -
v_call: TRBV3-1

cdr3_nt: TGCAGCGTCGCCGGGACAGAGAACTACGAGCAGTACTTC
cdr3_aa: CSVAGTENYEQYF
j_call: TRBJ2-7
d_call: TRBD1
clone_size: -
v_call: TRBV29-1

cdr3_nt: TGTGCCAGCAGCGTCTCCCCGGGACAGGGGAATTCACCCCTCCACTTT
cdr3_aa: CASSVSPGQGNSPLHF
j_call: TRBJ1-6
d_call: TRBD1
clone_size: few
v_call: TRBV7-9

cdr3_nt: TGTGCCAGCAGCCAAGACTATCCCGGGACCTCCTACGAGCAGTACTTC
cdr3_aa: CASSQDYPGTSYEQYF
j_call: TRBJ2-7
d_call: -
clone_size: many
v_call: TRBV4-2

cdr3_nt: TGTGCCAGCAGCCCGCCGGGGTCCAACACCGGGGAGCTGTTTTTT
cdr3_aa: CASSPPGSNTGELFF
j_call: TRBJ2-2
d_call: -
clone_size: -
v_call: TRBV12-3/TRBV12-4

cdr3_nt: TGTGCCAGCAGTTCCCTCCACGGGACAGCTTCGACTCCCAATGAGCAGTTCTTC
cdr3_aa: CASSSLHGTASTPNEQFF
j_call: TRBJ2-1
d_call: TRBD1
clone_size: few
v_call: TRBV28

cdr3_nt: TGTGCCAGCACCACTGGAGGCGACTATGGCTACACCTTC
cdr3_aa: CASTTGGDYGYTF
j_call: TRBJ1-2
d_call: -
clone_size: few
v_call: TRBV13

cdr3_nt: TGTGCCAGCAGCCAAGATGATTGGCTGGACCAGTATTTT
cdr3_aa: CASSQDDWLDQYF
j_call: TRBJ2-3
d_call: -
clone_size: few
v_call: TRBV3-1

cdr3_nt: TGTGCCAGCAGCTACTCGGGACTAGGAGGAGAGACCCAGTACTTC
cdr3_aa: CASSYSGLGGETQYF
j_call: TRBJ2-5
d_call: TRBD2
clone_size: -
v_call: TRBV7-2

cdr3_nt: TGTGCCAGCAGTCCATTTTTATCAGGGTATGGCGAGCAGTACTTC
cdr3_aa: CASSPFLSGYGEQYF
j_call: TRBJ2-7
d_call: -
clone_size: few
v_call: TRBV9

cdr3_nt: TGCGCCAGCACTCCGCTAGCGGGGGACAAGGGGTATTTT
cdr3_aa: CASTPLAGDKGYF
j_call: TRBJ2-3
d_call: TRBD2
clone_size: few
v_call: TRBV10-2

cdr3_nt: TGTGCCAGCAGCTTGGGGCAGGCACAATGGAACACCATATATTTT
cdr3_aa: CASSLGQAQWNTIYF
j_call: TRBJ1-3
d_call: -
clone_size: -
v_call: TRBV5-6

cdr3_nt: TGCGCCAGCAGCCTAAGGGTGGGAGAGCAGTACTTC
cdr3_aa: CASSLRVGEQYF
j_call: TRBJ2-7
d_call: -
clone_size: -
v_call: TRBV5-1

cdr3_nt: TGTGCCAGCAGTTTGATGTCCACTAGCGGGAGTTCTTTGGATGAGCAGTTCTTC
cdr3_aa: CASSLMSTSGSSLDEQFF
j_call: TRBJ2-1
d_call: TRBD2
clone_size: -
v_call: TRBV28

cdr3_nt: TGTGCCAGCAGTCCAAGCGGGGCCACAGATACGCAGTATTTT
cdr3_aa: CASSPSGATDTQYF
j_call: TRBJ2-3
d_call: TRBD2
clone_size: many
v_call: TRBV12-3/TRBV12-4

cdr3_nt: TGTGCCAGCAGCCCCACTCCTAGTAGGGGAACCTACAATGAGCAGTTCTTC
cdr3_aa: CASSPTPSRGTYNEQFF
j_call: TRBJ2-1
d_call: -
clone_size: -
v_call: TRBV5-5

cdr3_nt: TGTGCCAGCAGCCCCCCGGAGGGAGGGGGCACTGAAGCTTTCTTT
cdr3_aa: CASSPPEGGGTEAFF
j_call: TRBJ1-1
d_call: -
clone_size: -
v_call: TRBV9

cdr3_nt: TGTGCCAGCAACCGAGCCCCTAGTACGAACACCGGGGAGCTGTTTTTT
cdr3_aa: CASNRAPSTNTGELFF
j_call: TRBJ2-2
d_call: -
clone_size: -
v_call: TRBV7-9

cdr3_nt: TGTGCCAGCAGCCAGGGGGGACAGTTCTACTTC
cdr3_aa: CASSQGGQFYF
j_call: TRBJ2-7
d_call: -
clone_size: few
v_call: TRBV3-1

cdr3_nt: TGTGCCAGCAGCGACAGGGATTTGGAGTTCTTC
cdr3_aa: CASSDRDLEFF
j_call: TRBJ2-1
d_call: TRBD1
clone_size: few
v_call: TRBV7-2

cdr3_nt: TGTGCCAGTAGTTATCTGGCTAGCGGAAGCTCCTACGAGCAGTACTTC
cdr3_aa: CASSYLASGSSYEQYF
j_call: TRBJ2-7
d_call: TRBD2
clone_size: -
v_call: TRBV19

cdr3_nt: TGTGCCAGCAGTTTATTGGACAGCGGCGAGCAGTTCTTC
cdr3_aa: CASSLLDSGEQFF
j_call: TRBJ2-1
d_call: -
clone_size: -
v_call: TRBV28

cdr3_nt: TGCAGCGTATCCCGCTCAGCAGGTCCTAACTATGGCTACACCTTC
cdr3_aa: CSVSRSAGPNYGYTF
j_call: TRBJ1-2
d_call: -
clone_size: -
v_call: TRBV29-1

cdr3_nt: TGCAGTGCTCTGGACGGATATGTGTCACCCCTCCACTTT
cdr3_aa: CSALDGYVSPLHF
j_call: TRBJ1-6
d_call: -
clone_size: few
v_call: TRBV20-1

cdr3_nt: TGTGCCAGCAGTTACAATTTGATGAACACTGAAGCTTTCTTT
cdr3_aa: CASSYNLMNTEAFF
j_call: TRBJ1-1
d_call: -
clone_size: many
v_call: TRBV6-5

cdr3_nt: TGCGCCAGCAGCTTGGCCGCCAATGAGCAGTTCTTC
cdr3_aa: CASSLAANEQFF
j_call: TRBJ2-1
d_call: -
clone_size: many
v_call: TRBV5-1

cdr3_nt: TGTGCCAGCAGCGCAGCAGGAGCTCAAGAGACCCAGTACTTC
cdr3_aa: CASSAAGAQETQYF
j_call: TRBJ2-5
d_call: -
clone_size: few
v_call: TRBV9

cdr3_nt: TGTGCCAGCAGCCCTACCTGGCAGCTAGCCTACGAGCAGTACTTC
cdr3_aa: CASSPTWQLAYEQYF
j_call: TRBJ2-7
d_call: -
clone_size: -
v_call: TRBV3-1

cdr3_nt: TGTGCCAGCAGCGCCGTTGAGCGGGACGTGAACACTGAAGCTTTCTTT
cdr3_aa: CASSAVERDVNTEAFF
j_call: TRBJ1-1
d_call: -
clone_size: -
v_call: TRBV7-9